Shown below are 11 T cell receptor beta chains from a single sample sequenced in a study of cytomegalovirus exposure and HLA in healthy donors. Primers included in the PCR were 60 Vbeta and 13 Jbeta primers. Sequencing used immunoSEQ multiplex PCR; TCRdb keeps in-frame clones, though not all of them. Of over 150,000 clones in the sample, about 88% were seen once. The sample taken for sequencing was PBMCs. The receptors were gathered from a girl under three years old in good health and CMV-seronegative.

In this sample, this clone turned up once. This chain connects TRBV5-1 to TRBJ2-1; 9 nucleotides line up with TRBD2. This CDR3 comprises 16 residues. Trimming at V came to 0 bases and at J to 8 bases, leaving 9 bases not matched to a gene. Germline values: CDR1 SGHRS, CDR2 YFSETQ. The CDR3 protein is CASSLVKRGALDEQFF. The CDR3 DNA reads TGCGCCAGCAGCTTGGTAAAGCGGGGGGCATTGGATGAGCAGTTCTTC.

The CDR3 region is CASSLRMTGRINQPQHF. CDR3 in DNA: TGCGCCAGCAGCTTAAGAATGACAGGGAGGATCAATCAGCCCCAGCATTTT. The rearrangement uses TRBV5-1 and TRBJ1-5; 7 nucleotides match TRBD1. V shed 2 bases, J shed 3 bases, and the junction held 11 bases outside the gene matches. From germline, CDR1 is SGHRS and CDR2 YFSETQ. The CDR3 covers 17 residues. The variable domain in full, completed from reference TRBV5-1 and TRBJ1-5, reads KAGVTQTPRYLIKTRGQQVTLSCSPISGHRSVSWYQQTPGQGLQFLFEYFSETQRNKGNFPGRFSGRQFSNSRSEMNVSTLELGDSALYLCASSLRMTGRINQPQHFGDGTRLSIL.

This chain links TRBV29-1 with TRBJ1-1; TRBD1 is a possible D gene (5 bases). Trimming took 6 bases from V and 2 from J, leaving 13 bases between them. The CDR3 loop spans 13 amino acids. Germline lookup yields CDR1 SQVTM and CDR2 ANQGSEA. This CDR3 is CSVGGHLNTEAFF. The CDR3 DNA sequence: TGCAGCGTGGGAGGACACCTTAACACTGAAGCTTTCTTT.

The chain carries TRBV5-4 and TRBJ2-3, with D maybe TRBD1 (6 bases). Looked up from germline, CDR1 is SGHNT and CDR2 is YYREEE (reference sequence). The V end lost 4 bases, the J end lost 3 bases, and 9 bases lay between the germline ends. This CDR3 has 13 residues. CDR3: CASSRTATDTQYF. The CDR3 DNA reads TGTGCCAGCAGCCGGACAGCAACAGATACGCAGTATTTT.

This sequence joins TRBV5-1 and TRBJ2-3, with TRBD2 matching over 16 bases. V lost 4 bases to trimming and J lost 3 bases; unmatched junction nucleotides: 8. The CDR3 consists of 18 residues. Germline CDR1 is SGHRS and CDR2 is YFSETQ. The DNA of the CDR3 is TGCGCCAGCAGCGTAGGGGGACTAGCGGGGGGGCGAACAGATACGCAGTATTTT. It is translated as CASSVGGLAGGRTDTQYF.

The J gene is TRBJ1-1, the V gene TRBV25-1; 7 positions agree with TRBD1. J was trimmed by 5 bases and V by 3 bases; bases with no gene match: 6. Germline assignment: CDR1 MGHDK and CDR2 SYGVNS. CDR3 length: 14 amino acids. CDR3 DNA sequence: TGTGCCAGCAGTGATCACAGGGGTTGGACTGAAGCTTTCTTT. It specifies CASSDHRGWTEAFF. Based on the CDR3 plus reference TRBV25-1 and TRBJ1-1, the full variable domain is EADIYQTPRYLVIGTGKKITLECSQTMGHDKMYWYQQDPGMELHLIHYSYGVNSTEKGDLSSESTVSRIRTEHFPLTLESARPSHTSQYLCASSDHRGWTEAFFGQGTRLTVV.

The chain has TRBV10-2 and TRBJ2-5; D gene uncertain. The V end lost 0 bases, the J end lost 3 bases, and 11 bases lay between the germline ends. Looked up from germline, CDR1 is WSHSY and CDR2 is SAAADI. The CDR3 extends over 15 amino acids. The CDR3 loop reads CASSESTGVKETQYF. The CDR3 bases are TGCGCCAGCAGTGAGTCGACTGGTGTAAAAGAGACCCAGTACTTC.

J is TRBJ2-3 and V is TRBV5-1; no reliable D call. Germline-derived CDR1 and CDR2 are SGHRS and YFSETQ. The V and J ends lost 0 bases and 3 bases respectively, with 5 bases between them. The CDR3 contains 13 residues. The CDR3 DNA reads TGCGCCAGCAGCTTGGTCGTTACAGATACGCAGTATTTT. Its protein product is CASSLVVTDTQYF.

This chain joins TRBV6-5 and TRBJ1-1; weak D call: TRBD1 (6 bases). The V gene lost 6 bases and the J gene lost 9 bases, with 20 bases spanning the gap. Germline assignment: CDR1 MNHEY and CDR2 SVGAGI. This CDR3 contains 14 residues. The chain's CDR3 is CASRAGTQLHKAFF. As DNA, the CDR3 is TGTGCCAGCAGGGCCGGGACACAACTTCATAAAGCTTTCTTT.

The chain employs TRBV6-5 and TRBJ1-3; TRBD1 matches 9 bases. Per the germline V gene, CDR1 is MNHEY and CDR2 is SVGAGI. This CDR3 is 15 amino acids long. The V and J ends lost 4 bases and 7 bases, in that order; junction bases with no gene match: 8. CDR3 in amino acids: CASSSVTGGVNTIYF. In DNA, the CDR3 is TGTGCCAGCAGTTCAGTGACAGGGGGAGTTAACACCATATATTTT.

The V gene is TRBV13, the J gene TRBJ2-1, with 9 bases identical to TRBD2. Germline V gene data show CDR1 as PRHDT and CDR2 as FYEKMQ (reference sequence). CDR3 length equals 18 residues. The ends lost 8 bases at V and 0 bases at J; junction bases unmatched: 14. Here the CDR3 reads CASLERAGGLSSYNEQFF. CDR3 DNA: TGTGCCAGCCTGGAGAGGGCGGGAGGGTTGAGCTCCTACAATGAGCAGTTCTTC.